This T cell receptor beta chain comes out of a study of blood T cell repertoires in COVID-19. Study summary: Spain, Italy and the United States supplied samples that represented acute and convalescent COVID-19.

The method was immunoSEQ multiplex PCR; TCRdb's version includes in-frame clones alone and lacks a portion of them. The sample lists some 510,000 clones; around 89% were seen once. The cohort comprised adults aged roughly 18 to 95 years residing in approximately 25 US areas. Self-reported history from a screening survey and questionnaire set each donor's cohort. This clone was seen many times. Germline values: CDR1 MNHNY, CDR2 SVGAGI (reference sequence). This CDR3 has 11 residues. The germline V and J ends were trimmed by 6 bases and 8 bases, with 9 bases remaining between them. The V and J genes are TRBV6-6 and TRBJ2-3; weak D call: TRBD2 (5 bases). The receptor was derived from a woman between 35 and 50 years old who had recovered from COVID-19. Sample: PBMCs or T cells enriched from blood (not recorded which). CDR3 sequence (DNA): TGTGCCAGCAGCGACCGGGGTACGCAGTATTTT. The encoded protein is CASSDRGTQYF.